These T cell receptor beta chains were read from a single sample in a study of cytomegalovirus exposure and HLA in healthy donors. TCRdb's copy holds only in-frame clones and misses some; the assay was immunoSEQ multiplex PCR. The data show more than 95,000 clones, around three quarters seen once. Sequenced: PBMCs. The receptors stem from a woman aged 55-69 years in good health and CMV-seropositive. Each CDR3 is given with its conserved first and last residue. A D gene is named only where the DNA matches it firmly. Not all rows give a size; the values are once, few, many and, for expanded clones, a class.

CDR3aa	CDR3nt	j_gene	v_gene	d_gene	abundance
CASSLTGGRTEAFF	TGTGCCAGCAGCTTGACAGGGGGGAGGACTGAAGCTTTCTTT	TRBJ1-1	TRBV5-5	TRBD1	.
CASSQDIIVRTTNEKLFF	TGCGCCAGCAGCCAAGACATCATTGTTAGAACAACTAATGAAAAACTGTTTTTT	TRBJ1-4	TRBV4-3	.	.
CASSRLAGDYEQYF	TGCGCCAGCAGCCGACTAGCGGGAGACTACGAGCAGTACTTC	TRBJ2-7	TRBV4-1	TRBD2	once
CASSREPDSYQPQHF	TGTGCCAGCAGCCGAGAGCCAGACTCATATCAGCCCCAGCATTTT	TRBJ1-5	TRBV11-2	.	few
CASSQRAPGQGGETQYF	TGTGCCAGCTCACAACGAGCTCCGGGACAGGGGGGAGAGACCCAGTACTTC	TRBJ2-5	TRBV18	TRBD1	.
CSVVVRRGNEKLFF	TGCAGCGTTGTTGTTAGGAGGGGTAATGAAAAACTGTTTTTT	TRBJ1-4	TRBV29-1	.	once
CASTLGVQGGISPLHF	TGTGCCAGCACCCTAGGGGTCCAAGGGGGCATCTCACCCCTCCACTTT	TRBJ1-6	TRBV7-8	TRBD1	.
CASSLAQIPNYEQYF	TGTGCCAGCAGCTTGGCCCAGATACCCAACTACGAGCAGTACTTC	TRBJ2-7	TRBV5-4	.	.
CASRLAGGPQETQYF	TGCGCCAGCAGACTAGCGGGAGGGCCCCAAGAGACCCAGTACTTC	TRBJ2-5	TRBV5-1	TRBD2	.
CASSPGLAGGPANTGELFF	TGTGCCAGCAGCCCAGGACTAGCGGGAGGGCCGGCGAACACCGGGGAGCTGTTTTTT	TRBJ2-2	TRBV5-4	TRBD2	few
CAWSVFRVNTEAFF	TGTGCCTGGAGTGTGTTCAGGGTTAACACTGAAGCTTTCTTT	TRBJ1-1	TRBV30	.	few
CASSLMGTSGGADTQYF	TGTGCCAGCAGCTTAATGGGTACTAGCGGGGGGGCGGATACGCAGTATTTT	TRBJ2-3	TRBV7-3	TRBD2	.
CSVERSSGNTIYF	TGCAGCGTTGAAAGGAGCTCTGGAAACACCATATATTTT	TRBJ1-3	TRBV29-1	.	.
CASSVNPGASGNTIYF	TGCGCCAGCAGCGTAAACCCAGGGGCTTCTGGAAACACCATATATTTT	TRBJ1-3	TRBV5-1	.	once
CAASDRGDWNEQFF	TGTGCCGCGTCGGACAGGGGGGATTGGAATGAGCAGTTCTTC	TRBJ2-1	TRBV19	TRBD1	.
CASSPPSGAGGDTEAFF	TGTGCCAGCTCACCACCTTCAGGGGCGGGAGGGGACACTGAAGCTTTCTTT	TRBJ1-1	TRBV18	.	.
CAWGRLAGRETQYF	TGTGCCTGGGGGAGACTAGCGGGACGAGAGACCCAGTACTTC	TRBJ2-5	TRBV30	TRBD2	.
CASRQTGGTDTQYF	TGTGCCAGCAGACAGACAGGCGGCACAGATACGCAGTATTTT	TRBJ2-3	TRBV7-9	.	.
CAWSGGATNQPQHF	TGTGCCTGGAGTGGGGGAGCGACAAATCAGCCCCAGCATTTT	TRBJ1-5	TRBV30	.	.
CAWSPGTGPTEAFF	TGTGCCTGGAGTCCCGGGACAGGGCCCACTGAAGCTTTCTTT	TRBJ1-1	TRBV30	TRBD1	.
CASSKDSSEAFF	TGTGCCAGCTCGAAGGACTCCTCTGAAGCTTTCTTT	TRBJ1-1	TRBV18	.	once
CASSNRDTITSEQFF	TGTGCCAGCAGCAACCGGGACACTATAACAAGTGAGCAGTTCTTC	TRBJ2-1	TRBV7-9	.	once
CASSLGGLAGPPANEQFF	TGCGCCAGCAGCTTGGGTGGACTAGCGGGCCCGCCGGCGAATGAGCAGTTCTTC	TRBJ2-1	TRBV5-1	TRBD2	.